This entry features one T cell receptor (beta chain) sequence. The target antigen is unknown. Healthy donors had no documented immune events, such as infections, while sampled. CDR1 SNHLY and CDR2 FYNNEI come from the germline V gene. Germline trimming cut 7 bases from V and 0 bases from J; bases unmatched to any gene: 7. The CDR3 is made up of 15 amino acids. The entry originates in a study of identifying expanded T cells in peripheral blood. Study-level results: Over about two and four weeks, about 15 and 19 clones changed, versus 1.2 between replicates. Variance in clone template counts between approximately 2-week samples significantly increased with total template count across all healthy donors.

Profiling relied on immunoSEQ multiplex PCR, and the TCRdb table lists in-frame clones only, not all of them. Here the sample spans 130,000 or so clones, around 84% being singletons. This chain joins TRBV2 and TRBJ2-3; 7 bases align to TRBD2. The origin of this receptor is a person between 18 and 75 years old in good health. Source material: blood. The CDR3 spells CASTGRGSSTDTQYF. The CDR3 DNA follows: TGTGCCAGCACGGGGAGGGGATCTAGCACAGATACGCAGTATTTT.